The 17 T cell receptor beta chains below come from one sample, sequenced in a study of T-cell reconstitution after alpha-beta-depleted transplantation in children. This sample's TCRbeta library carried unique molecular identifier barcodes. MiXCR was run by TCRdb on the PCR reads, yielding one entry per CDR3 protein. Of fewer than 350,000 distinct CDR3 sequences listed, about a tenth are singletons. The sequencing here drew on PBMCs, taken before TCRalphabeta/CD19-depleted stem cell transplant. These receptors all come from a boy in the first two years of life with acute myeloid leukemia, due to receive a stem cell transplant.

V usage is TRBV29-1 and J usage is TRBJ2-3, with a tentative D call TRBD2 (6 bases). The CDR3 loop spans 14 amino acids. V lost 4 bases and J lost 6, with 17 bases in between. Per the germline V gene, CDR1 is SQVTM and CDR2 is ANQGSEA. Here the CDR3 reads CSVGSGGGGDTQYF. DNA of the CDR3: TGCAGCGTTGGGAGTGGGGGAGGCGGTGATACGCAGTATTTT.

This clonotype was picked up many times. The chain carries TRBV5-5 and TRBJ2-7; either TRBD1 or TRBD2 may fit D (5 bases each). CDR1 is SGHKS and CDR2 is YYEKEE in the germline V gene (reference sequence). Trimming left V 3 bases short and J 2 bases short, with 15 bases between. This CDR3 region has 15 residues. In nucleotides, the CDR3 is TGTGCCAGCAGCTATACTCCCGGGGCGGCCTACGAGCAGTACTTC. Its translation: CASSYTPGAAYEQYF.

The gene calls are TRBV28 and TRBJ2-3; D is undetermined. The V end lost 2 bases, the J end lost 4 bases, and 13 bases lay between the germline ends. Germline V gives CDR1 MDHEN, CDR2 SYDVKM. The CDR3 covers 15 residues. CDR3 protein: CASSLEETRADTQYF. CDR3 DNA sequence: TGTGCCAGCAGTTTAGAGGAAACACGGGCAGATACGCAGTATTTT.

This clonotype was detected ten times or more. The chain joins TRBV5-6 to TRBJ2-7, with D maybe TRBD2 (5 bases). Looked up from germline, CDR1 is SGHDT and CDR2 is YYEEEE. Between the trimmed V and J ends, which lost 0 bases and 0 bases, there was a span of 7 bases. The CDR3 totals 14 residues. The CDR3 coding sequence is TGTGCCAGCAGCTTGGTGAGGGACTCCTACGAGCAGTACTTC. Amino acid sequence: CASSLVRDSYEQYF.

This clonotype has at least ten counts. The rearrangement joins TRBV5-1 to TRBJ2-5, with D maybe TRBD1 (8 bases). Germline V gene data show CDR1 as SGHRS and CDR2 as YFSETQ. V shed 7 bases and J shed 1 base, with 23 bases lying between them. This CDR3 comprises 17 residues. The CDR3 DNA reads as TGCGCCAGCTGGGGGGGGACAGGCTTGCCTTCCCAAGAGACCCAGTACTTC. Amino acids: CASWGGTGLPSQETQYF.

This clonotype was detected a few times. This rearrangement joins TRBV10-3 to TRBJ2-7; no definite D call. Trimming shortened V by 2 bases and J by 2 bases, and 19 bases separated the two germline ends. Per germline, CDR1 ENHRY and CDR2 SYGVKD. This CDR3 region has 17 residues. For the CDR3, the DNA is TGTGCCATCAGTGAGCCGACCGGGCTCCGTGGGACCTACGAGCAGTACTTC. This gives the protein CAISEPTGLRGTYEQYF.

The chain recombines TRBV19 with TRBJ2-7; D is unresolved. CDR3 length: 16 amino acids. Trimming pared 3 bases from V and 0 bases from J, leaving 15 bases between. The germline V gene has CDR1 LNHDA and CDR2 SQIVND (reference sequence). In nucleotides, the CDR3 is TGTGCCAGTAGTATTGGTAGCCGGCGAGCCTCCTACGAGCAGTACTTC. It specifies CASSIGSRRASYEQYF. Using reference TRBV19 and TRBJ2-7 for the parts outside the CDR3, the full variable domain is DGGITQSPKYLFRKEGQNVTLSCEQNLNHDAMYWYRQDPGQGLRLIYYSQIVNDFQKGDIAEGYSVSREKKESFPLTVTSAQKNPTAFYLCASSIGSRRASYEQYFGPGTRLTVT.

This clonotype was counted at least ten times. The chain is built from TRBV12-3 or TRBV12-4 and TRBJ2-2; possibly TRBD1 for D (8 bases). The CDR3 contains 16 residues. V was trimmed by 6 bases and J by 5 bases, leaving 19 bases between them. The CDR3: CASRRSGTGGTGELFF. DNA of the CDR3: TGTGCCAGCAGGAGGAGCGGGACAGGAGGGACCGGGGAGCTGTTTTTT.

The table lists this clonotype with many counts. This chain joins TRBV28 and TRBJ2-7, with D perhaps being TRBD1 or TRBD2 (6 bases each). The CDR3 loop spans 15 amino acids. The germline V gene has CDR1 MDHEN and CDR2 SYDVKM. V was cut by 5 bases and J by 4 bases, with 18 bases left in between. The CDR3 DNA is TGTGCCAGCAGTCTAGGGGGGACTCGGGTTTACGAGCAGTACTTC. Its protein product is CASSLGGTRVYEQYF.

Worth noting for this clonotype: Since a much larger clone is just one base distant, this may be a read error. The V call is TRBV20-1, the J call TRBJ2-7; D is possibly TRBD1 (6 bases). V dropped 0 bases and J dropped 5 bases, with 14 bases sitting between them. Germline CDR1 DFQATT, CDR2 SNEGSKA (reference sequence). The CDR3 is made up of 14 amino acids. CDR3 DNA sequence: TGCAGTGCTAGAGACAGGGGAGCGTTCAACGAGCAGTACTTC. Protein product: CSARDRGAFNEQYF.

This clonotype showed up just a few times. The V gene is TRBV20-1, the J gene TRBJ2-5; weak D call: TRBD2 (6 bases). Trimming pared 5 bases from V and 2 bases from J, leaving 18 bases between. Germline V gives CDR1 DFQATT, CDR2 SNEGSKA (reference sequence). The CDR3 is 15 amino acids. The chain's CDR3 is CSAEPTSKRQETQYF. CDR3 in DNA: TGCAGTGCTGAACCGACTAGTAAACGTCAAGAGACCCAGTACTTC.

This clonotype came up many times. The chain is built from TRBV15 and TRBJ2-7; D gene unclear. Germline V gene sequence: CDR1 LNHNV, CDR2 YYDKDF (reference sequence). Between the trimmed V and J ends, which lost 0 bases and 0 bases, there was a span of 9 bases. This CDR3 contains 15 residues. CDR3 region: CATSRDFRPSYEQYF. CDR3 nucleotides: TGTGCCACCAGCAGAGATTTCCGACCCTCCTACGAGCAGTACTTC.

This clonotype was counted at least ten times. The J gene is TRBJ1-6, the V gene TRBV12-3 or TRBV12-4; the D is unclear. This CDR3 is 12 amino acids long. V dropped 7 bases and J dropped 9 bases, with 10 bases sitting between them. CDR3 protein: CASTHQLSPLHF. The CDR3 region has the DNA TGTGCCAGCACCCATCAGCTTTCACCCCTCCACTTT.

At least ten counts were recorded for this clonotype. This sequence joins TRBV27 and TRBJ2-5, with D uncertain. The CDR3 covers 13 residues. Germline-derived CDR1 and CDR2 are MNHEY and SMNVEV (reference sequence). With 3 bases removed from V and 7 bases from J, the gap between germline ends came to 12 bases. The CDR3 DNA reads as TGTGCCAGCAGTTTTGTACACCCCGGGACCCAGTACTTC. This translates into CASSFVHPGTQYF.

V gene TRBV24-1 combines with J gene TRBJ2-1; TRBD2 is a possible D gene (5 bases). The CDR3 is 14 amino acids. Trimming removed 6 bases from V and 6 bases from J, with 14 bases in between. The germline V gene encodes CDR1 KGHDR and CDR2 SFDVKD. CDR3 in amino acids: CATSITSPRNEQFF. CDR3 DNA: TGTGCCACCAGTATTACTAGTCCCCGCAATGAGCAGTTCTTC.

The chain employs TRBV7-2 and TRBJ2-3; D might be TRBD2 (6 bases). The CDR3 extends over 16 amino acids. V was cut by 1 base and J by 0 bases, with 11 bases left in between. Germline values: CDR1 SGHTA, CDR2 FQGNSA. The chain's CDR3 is CASSLGLAMSTDTQYF. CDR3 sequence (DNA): TGTGCCAGCAGCTTAGGGCTAGCGATGAGCACAGATACGCAGTATTTT.

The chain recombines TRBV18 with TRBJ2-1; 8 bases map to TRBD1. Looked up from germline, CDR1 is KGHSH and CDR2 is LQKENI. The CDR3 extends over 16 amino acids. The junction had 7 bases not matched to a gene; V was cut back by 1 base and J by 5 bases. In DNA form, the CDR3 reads TGTGCCAGCTCACCACGGGTGACAGGGGCCAACAATGAGCAGTTCTTC. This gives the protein CASSPRVTGANNEQFF.